This TCR beta chain was found in a study of cytomegalovirus exposure and HLA in healthy donors. Whole-study context: Of all 400 or so donors who were genotyped, 75% to 85% belonged to the Caucasian-associated ancestry cluster.

V trimming: 1 base; J trimming: 2 bases; junction bases outside the gene matches: 7. Germline assignment: CDR1 SGHDT and CDR2 YYEEEE. The CDR3 sequence is 16 residues long. With 60 Vbeta and 13 Jbeta primers, the PCR was carried out. The table came from immunoSEQ multiplex PCR; TCRdb's copy has only in-frame clones and leaves some out. This repertoire shows 150,000 to 200,000 clones, around 68% found once; its top ten account for 2.5% to 3%. The specimen was PBMCs. This sequence originates from a woman between 40 and 55 years old in good health and CMV-seropositive. The chain combines TRBV5-6 with TRBJ2-7, with TRBD2 identical over 9 bases. For the CDR3, the DNA is TGTGCCAGCAGCTTGCGTCTAGCGGGATACCCCTACGAGCAGTACTTC. It yields the protein CASSLRLAGYPYEQYF.